What follows are 7 T cell receptor beta chains derived from one specimen sequenced in a study of blood T cell repertoires in COVID-19. Assay: immunoSEQ multiplex PCR; the TCRdb copy retains only in-frame clones and omits some. The sample lists about 120,000 clones; 81% were seen once. Material for sequencing was peripheral blood. These receptors all stem from a human donor in a cohort sampled during active COVID-19.

This chain joins TRBV6-1 and TRBJ1-3; the match to TRBD1 covers 7 bases. The J segment lost 6 bases and the V segment lost 2 bases, leaving 7 bases of the junction unmatched. This CDR3 region has 15 residues. Germline V gives CDR1 MNHNS, CDR2 SASEGT. The CDR3 DNA is TGTGCCAGCAGTGAAATTTTGACAGGGATAAACACCATATATTTT. Amino acids: CASSEILTGINTIYF.

The gene calls are TRBV11-2 and TRBJ1-1; D unclear. This CDR3 region has 12 residues. Trimming removed 3 bases at V and 7 bases at J, with 9 bases between. Germline CDR1 reads SGHAT; CDR2 reads FQNNGV. The CDR3 protein is CASSFNRDEAFF. As DNA, the CDR3 is TGTGCCAGCAGCTTCAATCGAGATGAAGCTTTCTTT. Using reference TRBV11-2 and TRBJ1-1 for the parts outside the CDR3, the full variable domain is EAGVAQSPRYKIIEKRQSVAFWCNPISGHATLYWYQQILGQGPKLLIQFQNNGVVDDSQLPKDRFSAERLKGVDSTLKIQPAKLEDSAVYLCASSFNRDEAFFGQGTRLTVV.

The J gene is TRBJ2-3, the V gene TRBV11-3, with D possibly TRBD1 on 6 matching bases. V was shortened by 5 bases and J by 0 bases, with 12 bases between the two germline ends. The V gene's germline CDR1 is SGHNT and CDR2 YENEEA. The CDR3 totals 15 residues. CDR3 DNA: TGTGCCAGCAGCCTGGGGGCCAGTAGCACAGATACGCAGTATTTT. It is translated as CASSLGASSTDTQYF.

The rearrangement joins TRBV7-8 to TRBJ2-7; 10 positions match TRBD1. The CDR3 consists of 16 residues. The J segment lost 4 bases and the V segment lost 3 bases, leaving 9 bases of the junction unmatched. Germline V lookup: CDR1 SGHVS, CDR2 FQNEAQ. Written as DNA, the CDR3 is TGTGCCAGCAGCTTGATGGGACAGGGGTTATCTTACGAGCAGTACTTC. Amino acid sequence: CASSLMGQGLSYEQYF. The full variable domain, completed using reference TRBV7-8 and TRBJ2-7, is GAGVSQSPRYKVAKRGQDVALRCDPISGHVSLFWYQQALGQGPEFLTYFQNEAQLDKSGLPSDRFFAERPEGSVSTLKIQRTQQEDSAVYLCASSLMGQGLSYEQYFGPGTRLTVT.

The CDR3 reads CASVFGQGNYGYTF. The CDR3 DNA follows: TGTGCCAGCGTATTTGGACAGGGGAACTATGGCTACACCTTC. The rearrangement links TRBV6-6 to TRBJ1-2; 9 nucleotides match TRBD1. V gave up 8 bases and J gave up 2 bases; unmatched junction bases: 6. Germline-derived CDR1 and CDR2 are MNHNY and SVGAGI (reference sequence). The CDR3 covers 14 residues.

J is TRBJ2-7 and V is TRBV7-2; tentatively, D is TRBD2 (5 bases). CDR3 length: 13 residues. Trimming cost V 3 bases and J 3 bases, with 9 bases left between them. Germline lookup yields CDR1 SGHTA and CDR2 FQGNSA. CDR3 DNA sequence: TGTGCCAGCAGCTTCGACTACGTCTACGAGCAGTACTTC. It yields the protein CASSFDYVYEQYF.

The chain has TRBV4-3 and TRBJ2-1, with 7 bases fitting TRBD2. CDR3 length equals 16 residues. V dropped 0 bases and J dropped 4; count of bases not matched to a gene: 6. From germline, CDR1 is LGHNA and CDR2 YSLEER. The CDR3 sequence: CASSQEASGIYNEQFF. CDR3 coding DNA: TGCGCCAGCAGCCAAGAGGCTAGCGGCATATACAATGAGCAGTTCTTC.